This T cell receptor beta chain is drawn from a study of blood T cell repertoires in COVID-19. V was pared by 7 bases and J by 5 bases, with 9 bases between. Germline values: CDR1 MNHNY, CDR2 SVGAGI (reference sequence). The CDR3 spans 11 residues. Original handling: It was from reference gene primer amplification that nucleated cell counts were estimated. The assay was immunoSEQ multiplex PCR, and TCRdb's table has in-frame clones only and misses some. The V and J calls and clone size are taken from that table; D and trimming were inferred from the DNA. The sample has about 78,000 clones, 70% to 90% seen once.

The chain uses TRBV6-6 and TRBJ2-7; the D is unclear. This receptor was obtained from a man aged 70-80 years with active or convalescent COVID-19. Sequencing was carried out using peripheral blood. In DNA form, the CDR3 reads TGTGCCAGCACTCTCGGTGACGAGCAGTACTTC. It specifies CASTLGDEQYF.